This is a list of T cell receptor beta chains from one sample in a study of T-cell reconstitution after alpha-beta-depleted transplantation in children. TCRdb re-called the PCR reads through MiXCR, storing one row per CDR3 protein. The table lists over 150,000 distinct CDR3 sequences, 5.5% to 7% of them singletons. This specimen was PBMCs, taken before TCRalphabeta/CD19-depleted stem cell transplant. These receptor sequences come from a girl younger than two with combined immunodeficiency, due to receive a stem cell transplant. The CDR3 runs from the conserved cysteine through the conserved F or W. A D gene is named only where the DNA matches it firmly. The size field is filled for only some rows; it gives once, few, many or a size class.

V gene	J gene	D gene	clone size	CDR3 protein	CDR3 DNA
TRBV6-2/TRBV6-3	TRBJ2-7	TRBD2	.	CASPYATSGRRYEQYF	TGTGCCAGCCCCTATGCGACTAGCGGGAGGAGGTACGAGCAGTACTTC
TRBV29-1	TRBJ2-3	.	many	CSVVSGKSTDTQYF	TGCAGCGTTGTTTCAGGGAAAAGCACAGATACGCAGTATTTT
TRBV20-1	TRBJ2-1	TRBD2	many	CSARDWQGTSPNEQFF	TGCAGTGCTAGAGATTGGCAGGGGACTAGTCCCAATGAGCAGTTCTTC
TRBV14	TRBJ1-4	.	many	CASSQLQVLSTNEKLFF	TGTGCCAGCAGCCAACTACAGGTTCTATCAACTAATGAAAAACTGTTTTTT
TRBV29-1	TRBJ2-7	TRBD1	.	CSALGQTSYEQYF	TGCAGCGCCCTGGGACAGACCTCCTACGAGCAGTACTTC
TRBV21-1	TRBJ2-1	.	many	CASSNKSGVRNEQFF	TGTGCCAGCAGCAATAAATCGGGAGTGCGCAATGAGCAGTTCTTC
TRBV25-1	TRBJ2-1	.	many	CASSGTRYNEQFF	TGTGCCAGCAGTGGTACAAGATACAATGAGCAGTTCTTC
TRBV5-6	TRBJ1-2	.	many	CASSLGAVGSSNYGYTF	TGTGCCAGCAGCTTAGGGGCCGTGGGCAGTTCTAACTATGGCTACACCTTC
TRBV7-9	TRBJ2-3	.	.	CASSSGVASTDTQYF	TGTGCCAGCAGTTCGGGGGTGGCTAGCACAGATACGCAGTATTTT
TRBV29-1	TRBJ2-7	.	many	CSVDSSYEQYF	TGCAGCGTTGACAGCTCCTACGAGCAGTACTTC
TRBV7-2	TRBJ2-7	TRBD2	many	CASSSLAGVSLYEQYF	TGTGCCAGCAGCTCACTAGCGGGAGTTAGTTTATACGAGCAGTACTTC
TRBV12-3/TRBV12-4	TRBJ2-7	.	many	CASSFNSPYEQYF	TGTGCCAGCAGTTTCAACAGCCCCTACGAGCAGTACTTC
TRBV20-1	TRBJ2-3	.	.	CSATTTGTDTQYF	TGCAGTGCTACCACTACAGGGACAGATACGCAGTATTTT
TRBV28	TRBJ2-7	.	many	CASSLIVVGSQPARPPYEQYF	TGTGCCAGCAGTTTAATTGTCGTCGGATCCCAACCAGCAAGACCTCCCTACGAGCAGTACTTC
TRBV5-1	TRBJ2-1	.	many	CASSLTSPGDNEQFF	TGCGCCAGCAGCTTGACCTCCCCGGGGGACAATGAGCAGTTCTTC
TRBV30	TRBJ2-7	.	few	CAWSVPRDMTYEQYF	TGTGCCTGGAGTGTACCTAGGGACATGACCTACGAGCAGTACTTC
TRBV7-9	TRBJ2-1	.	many	CASSLREGAYNEQFF	TGTGCCAGCAGCCTCAGGGAAGGGGCCTACAATGAGCAGTTCTTC